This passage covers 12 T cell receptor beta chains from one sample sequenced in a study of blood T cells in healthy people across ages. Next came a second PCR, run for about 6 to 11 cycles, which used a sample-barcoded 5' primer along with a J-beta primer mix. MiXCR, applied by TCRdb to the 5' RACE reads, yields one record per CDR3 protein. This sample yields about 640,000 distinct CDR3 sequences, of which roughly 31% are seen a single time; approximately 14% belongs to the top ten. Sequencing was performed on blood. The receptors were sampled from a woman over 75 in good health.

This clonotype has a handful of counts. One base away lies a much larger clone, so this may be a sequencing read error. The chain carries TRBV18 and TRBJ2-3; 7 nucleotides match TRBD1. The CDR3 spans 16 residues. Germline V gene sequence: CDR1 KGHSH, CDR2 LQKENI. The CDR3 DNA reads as TGTGCCAACTCACCCACCGCGACAGGGAGCACAGATACGCAGTATTTT. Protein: CANSPTATGSTDTQYF.

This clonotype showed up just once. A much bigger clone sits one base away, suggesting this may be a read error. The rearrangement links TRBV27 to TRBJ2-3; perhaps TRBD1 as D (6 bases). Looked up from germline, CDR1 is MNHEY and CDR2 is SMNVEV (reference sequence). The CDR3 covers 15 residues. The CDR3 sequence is CAGSQRGTRTDTQYF. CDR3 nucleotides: TGTGCCGGCAGTCAAAGGGGGACACGCACAGATACGCAGTATTTT.

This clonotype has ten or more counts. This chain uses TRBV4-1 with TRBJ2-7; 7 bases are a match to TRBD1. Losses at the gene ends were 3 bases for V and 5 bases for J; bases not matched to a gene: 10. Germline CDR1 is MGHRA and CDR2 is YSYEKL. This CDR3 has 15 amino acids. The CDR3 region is CASSQGADRVHEQYF. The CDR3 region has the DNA TGCGCCAGCAGCCAGGGGGCTGACAGGGTCCACGAGCAGTACTTC.

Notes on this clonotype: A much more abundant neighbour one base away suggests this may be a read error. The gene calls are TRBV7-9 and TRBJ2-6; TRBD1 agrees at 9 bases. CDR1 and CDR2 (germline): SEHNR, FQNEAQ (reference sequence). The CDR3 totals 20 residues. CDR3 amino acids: CASSLGMGTGSLPGANVRTF. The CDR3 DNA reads TGTGCCAGCAGCTTAGGGATGGGGACAGGGAGTCTGCCTGGGGCCAACGTCCGGACTTTC.

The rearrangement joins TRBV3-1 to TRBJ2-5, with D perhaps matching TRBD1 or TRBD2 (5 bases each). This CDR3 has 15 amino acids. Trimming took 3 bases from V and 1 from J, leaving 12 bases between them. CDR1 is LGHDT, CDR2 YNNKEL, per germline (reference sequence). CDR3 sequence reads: CASSQGPGLQETQYF. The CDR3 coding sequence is TGTGCCAGCAGCCAGGGGCCGGGGCTCCAAGAGACCCAGTACTTC.

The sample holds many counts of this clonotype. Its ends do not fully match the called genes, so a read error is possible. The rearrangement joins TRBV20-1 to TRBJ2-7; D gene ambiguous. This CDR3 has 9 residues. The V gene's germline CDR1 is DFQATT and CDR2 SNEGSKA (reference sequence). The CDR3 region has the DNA TGCAGTGCTAGTTACGGGCAGTACTTC. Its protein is CSASYGQYF.

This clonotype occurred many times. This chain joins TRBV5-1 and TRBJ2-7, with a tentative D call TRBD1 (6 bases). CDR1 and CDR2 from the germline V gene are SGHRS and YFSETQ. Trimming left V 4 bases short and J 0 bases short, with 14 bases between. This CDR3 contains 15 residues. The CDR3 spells CASSTDGTLSYEQYF. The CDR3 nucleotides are TGCGCCAGCAGCACCGACGGGACACTCTCCTACGAGCAGTACTTC.

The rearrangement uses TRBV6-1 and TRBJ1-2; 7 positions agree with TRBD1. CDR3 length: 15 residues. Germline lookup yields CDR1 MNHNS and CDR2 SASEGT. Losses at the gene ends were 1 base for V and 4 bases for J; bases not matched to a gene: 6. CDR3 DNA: TGTGCCAGCAGTGAAGGACAGGGACAAAGCTATGGCTACACCTTC. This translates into CASSEGQGQSYGYTF.

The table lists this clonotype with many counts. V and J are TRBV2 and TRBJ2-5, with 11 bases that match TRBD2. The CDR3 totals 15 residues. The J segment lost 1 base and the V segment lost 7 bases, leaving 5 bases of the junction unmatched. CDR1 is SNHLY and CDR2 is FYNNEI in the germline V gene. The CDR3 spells CASKRLAGSQETQYF. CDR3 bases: TGTGCCAGCAAACGACTAGCGGGGAGCCAAGAGACCCAGTACTTC.

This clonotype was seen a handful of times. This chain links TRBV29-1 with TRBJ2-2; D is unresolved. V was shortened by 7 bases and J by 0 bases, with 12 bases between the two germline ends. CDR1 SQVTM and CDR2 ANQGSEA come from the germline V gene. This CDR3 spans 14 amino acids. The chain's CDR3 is CSALGPTNTGELFF. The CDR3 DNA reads TGCAGCGCCCTCGGCCCCACGAACACCGGGGAGCTGTTTTTT.

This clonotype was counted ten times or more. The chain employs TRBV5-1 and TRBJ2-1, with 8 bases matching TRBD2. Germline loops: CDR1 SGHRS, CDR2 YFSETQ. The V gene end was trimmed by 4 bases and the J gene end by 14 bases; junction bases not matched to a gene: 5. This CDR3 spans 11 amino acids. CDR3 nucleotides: TGCGCCAGCAGCCGTAGCGGGGAGGAGTTCTTC. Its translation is CASSRSGEEFF. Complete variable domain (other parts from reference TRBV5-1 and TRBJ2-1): KAGVTQTPRYLIKTRGQQVTLSCSPISGHRSVSWYQQTPGQGLQFLFEYFSETQRNKGNFPGRFSGRQFSNSRSEMNVSTLELGDSALYLCASSRSGEEFFGPGTRLTVL.

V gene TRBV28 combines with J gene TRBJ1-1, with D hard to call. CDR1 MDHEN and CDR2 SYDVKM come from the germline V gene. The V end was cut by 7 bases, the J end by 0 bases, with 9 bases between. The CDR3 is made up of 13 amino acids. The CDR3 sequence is CASIPPLNTEAFF. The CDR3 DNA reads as TGTGCCAGCATACCGCCTTTGAACACTGAAGCTTTCTTT.